These T cell receptor beta chains were read from a single sample in a study of blood T cell repertoires in COVID-19. Here immunoSEQ multiplex PCR was the method, and the copy in TCRdb shows in-frame clones only, minus some. The table lists about 210,000 clones, around 82% of them singletons. The sample was peripheral blood. Every receptor here comes from a man in his forties or fifties with active or convalescent COVID-19. The CDR3 runs from the conserved cysteine through the conserved F or W. Each record gives: D gene, V gene, clone size, J gene, CDR3 DNA, CDR3 protein. D genes are given only for firm matches. The size of a clone is reported for some rows only, either as once, few or many, or as a class for expanded clones.

d_gene: NA
v_gene: TRBV3-1/TRBV3-2
abundance: NA
j_gene: TRBJ2-5
CDR3nt: TGTGCCAGCAGCCCTGACTTACCGGGGACCCAGTACTTC
CDR3aa: CASSPDLPGTQYF

d_gene: NA
v_gene: TRBV7-8
abundance: NA
j_gene: TRBJ1-1
CDR3nt: TGTGCCAGCAGCGTAGATCGGGTGAAGACTGAAGCTTTCTTT
CDR3aa: CASSVDRVKTEAFF

d_gene: TRBD1
v_gene: TRBV5-5
abundance: NA
j_gene: TRBJ2-2
CDR3nt: TGTGCCAGCAGCTTGGCGAGACAGGGGGCAACCGGGGAGCTGTTTTTT
CDR3aa: CASSLARQGATGELFF

d_gene: TRBD2
v_gene: TRBV6-2/TRBV6-3
abundance: NA
j_gene: TRBJ2-5
CDR3nt: TGTGCCAGCAGTGCCTTACTAGCGTCGAAAGAGACCCAGTACTTC
CDR3aa: CASSALLASKETQYF

d_gene: TRBD1
v_gene: TRBV30
abundance: NA
j_gene: TRBJ1-4
CDR3nt: TGTGCCTGGAGTTCATTGACAGGGTTTCGTGAAAAACTGTTTTTT
CDR3aa: CAWSSLTGFREKLFF

d_gene: NA
v_gene: TRBV7-6
abundance: NA
j_gene: TRBJ1-1
CDR3nt: TGTGCCAGCAGCCCAACGGTTGAGGACACTGAAGCTTTCTTT
CDR3aa: CASSPTVEDTEAFF

d_gene: TRBD2
v_gene: TRBV9
abundance: NA
j_gene: TRBJ2-1
CDR3nt: TGTGCCAGCAGCGTAGCTACTAGCGGGGGGTCCTACAATGAGCAGTTCTTC
CDR3aa: CASSVATSGGSYNEQFF

d_gene: TRBD1
v_gene: TRBV19
abundance: once
j_gene: TRBJ1-4
CDR3nt: TGTGCCAGTAGCCCTCGGACAGGGGTTAATGAAAAACTGTTTTTT
CDR3aa: CASSPRTGVNEKLFF

d_gene: TRBD2
v_gene: TRBV7-9
abundance: NA
j_gene: TRBJ2-1
CDR3nt: TGTGCCAGCAGCGAACTAGCGGGAGCCCCCAATGAGCAGTTCTTC
CDR3aa: CASSELAGAPNEQFF

d_gene: TRBD1
v_gene: TRBV19
abundance: NA
j_gene: TRBJ1-5
CDR3nt: TGTGCCAGTCGCCGGGACAGATCTGGGAATCAGCCCCAGCATTTT
CDR3aa: CASRRDRSGNQPQHF

d_gene: NA
v_gene: TRBV6-1
abundance: NA
j_gene: TRBJ1-1
CDR3nt: TGTGCCAGCAGTGAACGTAAGAACACTGAAGCTTTCTTT
CDR3aa: CASSERKNTEAFF